Listed below are T cell receptor beta chains from one sample, sequenced in a study of Ad26.COV2.S vaccination and SARS-CoV-2 variants. TCRdb's table, derived via immunoSEQ multiplex PCR, lists solely in-frame clones and lacks some. The sample has hundreds of thousands of clones; about 91% are singletons. The material was peripheral blood, obtained after recovery from COVID-19. The receptors were sampled from a human donor who had recovered from COVID-19. The CDR3 runs from the conserved cysteine through the conserved F or W. Fields, in order: D gene, clone size, J gene, V gene, CDR3 protein, CDR3 DNA. A D gene is named only where the DNA matches it firmly. Clone size is shown for a subset of rows, as once, few, many or a class of expanded clone.

TRBD2 | . | TRBJ2-2 | TRBV4-2 | CASSPPSGGASGELFF | TGTGCCAGCAGCCCCCCTAGCGGGGGGGCTTCCGGGGAGCTGTTTTTT
. | . | TRBJ2-5 | TRBV7-8 | CASSLVRAGRQETQYF | TGTGCCAGCAGCTTAGTCAGGGCAGGGCGCCAAGAGACCCAGTACTTC
. | . | TRBJ1-2 | TRBV18 | CASSPTKNTASYGYTF | TGTGCCAGCTCACCTACGAAGAACACAGCATCATATGGCTACACCTTC
TRBD1 | . | TRBJ2-5 | TRBV10-3 | CASTGTGVGETQYF | TGTGCCAGCACCGGGACAGGGGTGGGGGAGACCCAGTACTTC
TRBD2 | once | TRBJ2-1 | TRBV7-2 | CARERGDSNEQFF | TGTGCCAGAGAGCGGGGGGATAGCAATGAGCAGTTCTTC
. | . | TRBJ2-5 | TRBV7-8 | CASSLLLYQETQYF | TGTGCCAGCAGCTTACTCCTATACCAAGAGACCCAGTACTTC
. | . | TRBJ2-7 | TRBV5-4 | CASSLDRRSYEQYF | TGTGCCAGCAGCTTGGACAGGCGCTCCTACGAGCAGTACTTC
. | . | TRBJ1-2 | TRBV10-2 | CASSESFLANYGYTF | TGCGCCAGCAGTGAGTCGTTTTTGGCTAACTATGGCTACACCTTC
TRBD1 | . | TRBJ2-5 | TRBV13 | CASSLRDRETQYF | TGTGCCAGCAGCTTACGGGACAGGGAGACCCAGTACTTC
. | once | TRBJ1-1 | TRBV7-3 | CASSLLDTEAFF | TGTGCCAGCAGCTTATTGGACACTGAAGCTTTCTTT
. | . | TRBJ2-5 | TRBV11-2 | CASSLVGGETQYF | TGTGCCAGCAGCTTAGTGGGGGGAGAGACCCAGTACTTC
. | . | TRBJ1-6 | TRBV27 | CASSFRSYNSPLHF | TGTGCCAGCAGTTTTCGTAGTTATAATTCACCCCTCCACTTT
. | . | TRBJ1-2 | TRBV2 | CASGGAGAGHYGYTF | TGTGCCAGCGGGGGGGCAGGGGCAGGGCACTATGGCTACACCTTC
TRBD1 | . | TRBJ1-2 | TRBV28 | CASRNDRANNKLYGYTF | TGTGCCAGCAGGAACGACAGGGCGAACAATAAGCTCTATGGCTACACCTTC
. | . | TRBJ1-1 | TRBV7-2 | CASSSGWVGRQKNTEAFF | TGTGCCAGCAGTTCTGGGTGGGTAGGCAGGCAGAAGAACACTGAAGCTTTCTTT
TRBD2 | once | TRBJ2-5 | TRBV2 | CASSGGLAGGQETQYF | TGTGCCAGCAGTGGGGGACTAGCGGGGGGACAAGAGACCCAGTACTTC
. | . | TRBJ2-1 | TRBV9 | CASSVDGGYNEQFF | TGTGCCAGCAGCGTAGACGGGGGTTACAATGAGCAGTTCTTC
. | . | TRBJ2-2 | TRBV5-1 | CASSLEGANTGELFF | TGCGCCAGCAGCTTGGAGGGCGCGAACACCGGGGAGCTGTTTTTT
TRBD2 | . | TRBJ2-5 | TRBV5-4 | CASSWTSGAPPETQYF | TGTGCCAGCAGCTGGACTAGCGGCGCCCCGCCCGAGACCCAGTACTTC
. | once | TRBJ2-3 | TRBV5-5 | CASSAGLSYADTQYF | TGTGCCAGCAGCGCCGGACTATCATATGCAGATACGCAGTATTTT
. | . | TRBJ2-7 | TRBV9 | CASSVQELAYEQYF | TGTGCCAGCAGCGTACAAGAACTCGCCTACGAGCAGTACTTC
TRBD2 | . | TRBJ2-2 | TRBV7-9 | CASSFLADMTGELFF | TGTGCCAGCAGCTTCCTAGCGGATATGACCGGGGAGCTGTTTTTT
. | . | TRBJ2-5 | TRBV11-2 | CASSLTSTPGLQETQYF | TGTGCCAGCAGCTTAACTTCCACTCCGGGACTGCAAGAGACCCAGTACTTC
. | . | TRBJ2-1 | TRBV3-1/TRBV3-2 | CASSRQGQSSYNEQFF | TGTGCCAGCAGCCGCCAAGGCCAGAGCTCCTACAATGAGCAGTTCTTC
. | . | TRBJ2-5 | TRBV25-1 | CASRPNTGETQYF | TGTGCCAGCAGACCAAATACAGGGGAGACCCAGTACTTC
. | . | TRBJ2-1 | TRBV9 | CASSVRTFGNEQFF | TGTGCCAGCAGCGTAAGGACTTTCGGGAATGAGCAGTTCTTC
TRBD2 | . | TRBJ2-1 | TRBV6-4 | CASSEEGLAGGLEQFF | TGTGCCAGCAGTGAAGAGGGACTAGCGGGGGGGCTTGAGCAGTTCTTC
. | . | TRBJ1-5 | TRBV19 | CASMGRGGNQPQHF | TGTGCCAGTATGGGGCGAGGGGGCAATCAGCCCCAGCATTTT
. | . | TRBJ2-1 | TRBV18 | CASSRAGPGGSGEQFF | TGTGCCAGCTCACGCGCCGGGCCAGGGGGTAGCGGTGAGCAGTTCTTC
. | . | TRBJ1-1 | TRBV6-5 | CASTLTGPMNTEAFF | TGTGCCAGCACTTTGACAGGACCCATGAACACTGAAGCTTTCTTT
TRBD2 | . | TRBJ2-7 | TRBV6-2/TRBV6-3 | CASSYSNGGAYEQYF | TGTGCCAGCAGTTACTCGAATGGGGGGGCCTACGAGCAGTACTTC
. | . | TRBJ1-6 | TRBV6-5 | CASRPPGTPNSPLHF | TGTGCCAGCAGGCCTCCCGGGACCCCTAATTCACCCCTCCACTTT
TRBD2 | . | TRBJ2-5 | TRBV6-5 | CASSRTLAPQETQYF | TGTGCCAGCAGCCGGACACTAGCGCCCCAAGAGACCCAGTACTTC
. | . | TRBJ1-6 | TRBV5-1 | CASRIYGGKIGGSPLHF | TGCGCCAGCAGAATTTACGGGGGGAAGATAGGGGGATCACCCCTCCACTTT
. | once | TRBJ1-1 | TRBV2 | CASNRPAGVRSEAFF | TGTGCCAGCAACCGCCCGGCGGGGGTTAGGTCTGAAGCTTTCTTT
. | . | TRBJ1-2 | TRBV19 | CASSTSGSGNYGYTF | TGTGCCAGTAGTACGTCCGGCTCGGGGAACTATGGCTACACCTTC
TRBD2 | . | TRBJ2-3 | TRBV5-1 | CASSLNSGGPDTQYF | TGCGCCAGCAGCTTGAATAGCGGGGGGCCAGATACGCAGTATTTT
. | . | TRBJ1-1 | TRBV7-9 | CANRKLTAEAFF | TGTGCCAACCGAAAACTGACGGCTGAAGCTTTCTTT
. | . | TRBJ2-3 | TRBV5-1 | CASSLEAGAADTQYF | TGCGCCAGCAGCTTGGAGGCGGGGGCGGCAGATACGCAGTATTTT
TRBD1 | . | TRBJ1-6 | TRBV27 | CASTPRGGQGSSYNSPLHF | TGTGCCAGCACCCCAAGGGGGGGACAGGGGAGCTCCTATAATTCACCCCTCCACTTT
TRBD2 | . | TRBJ2-5 | TRBV9 | CASSPGLAGYYRETQYF | TGTGCCAGCAGCCCGGGACTAGCGGGTTACTACCGGGAGACCCAGTACTTC
. | . | TRBJ2-3 | TRBV6-6 | CASSSPASSADTQYF | TGTGCCAGCAGTTCCCCAGCGTCTTCCGCAGATACGCAGTATTTT
TRBD1 | . | TRBJ1-2 | TRBV19 | CATKPQGDGYTF | TGTGCCACCAAACCTCAGGGGGATGGCTACACCTTC
TRBD2 | . | TRBJ2-3 | TRBV27 | CASSLERGKTDTQYF | TGTGCCAGCAGCCTCGAGCGGGGGAAGACAGATACGCAGTATTTT
. | once | TRBJ1-4 | TRBV5-4 | CASSEDGQLSEKLFF | TGTGCCAGCAGCGAAGACGGACAGTTGAGTGAAAAACTGTTTTTT
TRBD1 | . | TRBJ1-2 | TRBV5-4 | CASSLGGQGGYGYTF | TGTGCCAGCAGCTTGGGTGGGCAGGGGGGCTATGGCTACACCTTC